These 22 T cell receptor beta chains were all obtained from the same sample, sequenced in a study of follicular helper T cells after annual influenza vaccination. Time point specified: 2015-2016 season, 7 days after influenza vaccination. Method: immunoSEQ multiplex PCR; TCRdb's copy keeps in-frame clones and lacks some. The repertoire holds about 6,600 clones, around 75% seen once, with approximately 0.54% in the top ten. The specimen was CXCR5- memory CD4+ T cells sorted from blood, collected 7 days after influenza vaccination. The receptors here all came from an adult who received the influenza vaccine.

This clone was recorded a few times. In nucleotides, the CDR3 is TGTGCCAGCAGCTTAGTGTTACAGGGGAACACTGAAGCTTTCTTT. Protein sequence: CASSLVLQGNTEAFF. The rearrangement joins TRBV7-8 to TRBJ1-1; D is perhaps TRBD1 (6 bases). The CDR3 has 15 residues. V dropped 1 base and J dropped 1 base, with 10 bases sitting between them. The germline V gene encodes CDR1 SGHVS and CDR2 FQNEAQ. Full variable domain (remainder filled in from reference TRBV7-8 and TRBJ1-1): GAGVSQSPRYKVAKRGQDVALRCDPISGHVSLFWYQQALGQGPEFLTYFQNEAQLDKSGLPSDRFFAERPEGSVSTLKIQRTQQEDSAVYLCASSLVLQGNTEAFFGQGTRLTVV.

V usage is TRBV11-3 and J usage is TRBJ1-1, with D uncertain. CDR3 length: 14 residues. Looked up from germline, CDR1 is SGHNT and CDR2 is YENEEA. V was clipped by 1 base and J by 2 bases, with 8 bases between them. CDR3 DNA: TGTGCCAGCAGCTTAGGGGTTGGAAACACTGAAGCTTTCTTT. Protein product: CASSLGVGNTEAFF.

The gene calls are TRBV4-2 and TRBJ2-4, with D possibly being TRBD1 (6 bases). Germline V gene data show CDR1 as LGHNA and CDR2 as YNFKEQ. Deletions cut 0 bases from V and 6 bases from J, with 21 bases between. This CDR3 comprises 18 residues. In DNA, the CDR3 is TGTGCCAGCAGCCAAGATTCTGGGGGCGTGACAGTACTAAACATTCAGTACTTC. Residues: CASSQDSGGVTVLNIQYF.

The chain combines TRBV7-2 with TRBJ2-7, with 10 bases identical to TRBD1. V was clipped by 0 bases and J by 2 bases; unmatched bases: 4. The length of the CDR3 is 16 residues. Germline V gives CDR1 SGHTA, CDR2 FQGNSA. The CDR3 region has the DNA TGTGCCAGCAGCTTAGCGCGGGGACAGGGGACCTACGAGCAGTACTTC. Protein sequence: CASSLARGQGTYEQYF.

The chain joins TRBV6-5 to TRBJ1-1; 7 nucleotides align to TRBD1. CDR1 is MNHEY and CDR2 is SVGAGI in the germline V gene. V lost 6 bases and J lost 5; bases outside the gene matches: 6. The CDR3 totals 13 residues. This chain's CDR3 is CASSTTGRTEAFF. In DNA, the CDR3 is TGTGCCAGCAGCACGACAGGGAGAACTGAAGCTTTCTTT.

The V gene is TRBV6-1, the J gene TRBJ1-2, with 7 bases that match TRBD1. The V gene's germline CDR1 is MNHNS and CDR2 SASEGT. With V trimmed by 4 bases and J by 7 bases, 6 bases remained unmatched. The CDR3 is made up of 13 amino acids. The CDR3 DNA follows: TGTGCCAGCAGTGTTGACAGGGAGGGTGGCTACACCTTC. It codes for CASSVDREGGYTF.

The V gene is TRBV4-3, the J gene TRBJ2-7; 8 positions agree with TRBD2. Trimming removed 3 bases from V and 2 bases from J; junction bases left unmatched: 6. CDR1 and CDR2 (germline): LGHNA, YSLEER. The CDR3 is 15 residues long. CDR3 coding DNA: TGCGCCAGCAGCCAGACCACTAGCGGTGCCTACGAGCAGTACTTC. It codes for CASSQTTSGAYEQYF.

J is TRBJ1-2 and V is TRBV4-3; 10 positions agree with TRBD1. CDR3 size: 15 residues. Germline loops: CDR1 LGHNA, CDR2 YSLEER. Trimming at V came to 2 bases and at J to 3 bases, leaving 3 bases not matched to a gene. In DNA form, the CDR3 reads TGCGCCAGCAGCCAATATGGACAGGGGGACTATGGCTACACCTTC. Its translation is CASSQYGQGDYGYTF.

The chain joins TRBV7-2 to TRBJ1-5; a possible D gene is TRBD1 (5 bases). Germline assignment: CDR1 SGHTA and CDR2 FQGNSA. Trimming removed 2 bases from V and 2 bases from J, with 13 bases in between. The CDR3 totals 16 residues. CDR3 loop: CASSLRSGDRNQPQHF. For the CDR3, the DNA is TGTGCCAGCAGCTTAAGATCCGGGGACCGCAATCAGCCCCAGCATTTT.

The V gene is TRBV19, the J gene TRBJ2-3, with 11 nucleotides matching TRBD2. CDR1 is LNHDA, CDR2 SQIVND, per germline (reference sequence). V dropped 4 bases and J dropped 0; count of bases not matched to a gene: 6. The CDR3 extends over 17 amino acids. The CDR3: CASSTVGLADSTDTQYF. CDR3 in DNA: TGTGCCAGTAGTACTGTGGGACTAGCGGATAGCACAGATACGCAGTATTTT.

This chain connects TRBV7-9 to TRBJ2-2; tentative D call: TRBD2 (5 bases). The CDR3 loop spans 16 amino acids. The V gene lost 4 bases and the J gene lost 0 bases, with 12 bases spanning the gap. Germline CDR1 SEHNR, CDR2 FQNEAQ (reference sequence). In DNA form, the CDR3 reads TGTGCCAGCAGCTCCCCAGGCGGGTCGAACACCGGGGAGCTGTTTTTT. This codes for CASSSPGGSNTGELFF.

This chain links TRBV19 with TRBJ2-4; 7 bases are shared with TRBD1. The CDR3 sequence is 15 residues long. V lost 5 bases, J lost 7 bases, and 11 bases stayed unmatched. CDR1 LNHDA and CDR2 SQIVND come from the germline V gene (reference sequence). As DNA, the CDR3 is TGTGCCAGTAGTCGGGACAGAGGGTTGGTTAACATTCAGTACTTC. Its protein product is CASSRDRGLVNIQYF.

This clone showed up just once. The V gene is TRBV19, the J gene TRBJ1-1; possible D gene TRBD1, 6 bases. CDR3 length: 12 residues. From germline, CDR1 is LNHDA and CDR2 SQIVND (reference sequence). Between the trimmed V and J ends, which lost 6 bases and 7 bases, there was a span of 12 bases. CDR3 region: CASSTRGLEAFF. CDR3 in DNA: TGTGCCAGTAGCACGCGGGGGCTTGAAGCTTTCTTT. The full variable domain, rest sourced from reference TRBV19 and TRBJ1-1, is DGGITQSPKYLFRKEGQNVTLSCEQNLNHDAMYWYRQDPGQGLRLIYYSQIVNDFQKGDIAEGYSVSREKKESFPLTVTSAQKNPTAFYLCASSTRGLEAFFGQGTRLTVV.

This clone was detected once. CDR3 nucleotide sequence: TGTGCCAGCAGCGAACAGGGACGGAACACTGAAGCTTTCTTT. It translates to CASSEQGRNTEAFF. The rearrangement joins TRBV5-4 to TRBJ1-1; possibly TRBD1 for D (6 bases). The CDR3 sequence is 14 residues long. Germline V gene sequence: CDR1 SGHNT, CDR2 YYREEE (reference sequence). The V gene lost 4 bases and the J gene lost 1 base, with 11 bases spanning the gap. The full variable domain, in which reference TRBV5-4 and TRBJ1-1 provide the parts outside the CDR3, is ETGVTQSPTHLIKTRGQQVTLRCSSQSGHNTVSWYQQALGQGPQFIFQYYREEENGRGNFPPRFSGLQFPNYSSELNVNALELDDSALYLCASSEQGRNTEAFFGQGTRLTVV.

This clone came up once. The genes are TRBV19 and TRBJ1-1; D remains ambiguous. The V gene's germline CDR1 is LNHDA and CDR2 SQIVND (reference sequence). Trimming removed 0 bases from V and 1 base from J, with 18 bases in between. The CDR3 length is 18 residues. CDR3 sequence: CASSIDYDGRSRNTEAFF. The DNA of the CDR3 is TGTGCCAGTAGTATAGATTACGACGGACGAAGTAGGAACACTGAAGCTTTCTTT. Looking up the rest from reference TRBV19 and TRBJ1-1 gives the full variable domain: DGGITQSPKYLFRKEGQNVTLSCEQNLNHDAMYWYRQDPGQGLRLIYYSQIVNDFQKGDIAEGYSVSREKKESFPLTVTSAQKNPTAFYLCASSIDYDGRSRNTEAFFGQGTRLTVV.

The chain uses TRBV6-5 and TRBJ2-5; TRBD1 might be the D (6 bases). This CDR3 spans 15 amino acids. CDR1 and CDR2 (germline): MNHEY, SVGAGI. The ends were cut back, 6 bases at V and 5 bases at J, with 19 bases in the middle. The CDR3 bases are TGTGCCAGCAGGCGCAGGGGCGTATTAGGGGAGACCCAGTACTTC. This encodes CASRRRGVLGETQYF.

This rearrangement joins TRBV7-2 to TRBJ1-1, with D tentatively TRBD1 (6 bases). V was cut by 6 bases and J by 1 base, with 9 bases left in between. There are 13 residues in the CDR3. Germline-derived CDR1 and CDR2 are SGHTA and FQGNSA. This CDR3 reads CASSQDRNTEAFF. In DNA form, the CDR3 reads TGTGCCAGCAGTCAGGACAGGAACACTGAAGCTTTCTTT.

This clone was detected once. The CDR3 DNA reads as TGTGCCATAAAGGGACAGACCAAGGGGGATACGCAGTATTTT. Translation: CAIKGQTKGDTQYF. The V gene is TRBV10-3, the J gene TRBJ2-3; 7 nucleotides match TRBD1. This CDR3 comprises 14 residues. Germline assignment: CDR1 ENHRY and CDR2 SYGVKD. V shed 9 bases, J shed 6 bases, and the junction held 12 bases outside the gene matches.

V and J are TRBV7-6 and TRBJ2-5, with 8 nucleotides matching TRBD1. The CDR3 is 15 residues long. CDR1 SGHVS and CDR2 FNYEAQ come from the germline V gene. V trimming: 1 base; J trimming: 4 bases; junction bases outside the gene matches: 5. The CDR3 DNA sequence: TGTGCCAGCAGCTTAGGGACAGGGTGGGGAGAGACCCAGTACTTC. It is translated as CASSLGTGWGETQYF.

This chain uses TRBV9 with TRBJ1-1, with TRBD1 as a possible D gene (6 bases). Germline V gene data show CDR1 as SGDLS and CDR2 as YYNGEE. The V and J ends lost 9 bases and 2 bases respectively, with 14 bases between them. The CDR3 covers 13 residues. DNA of the CDR3: TGTGCCACCTCGAGACAGGTCAACACTGAAGCTTTCTTT. It translates to CATSRQVNTEAFF.

The table lists this clone with a count of one. The V and J genes are TRBV19 and TRBJ2-3, with 7 bases aligning to TRBD2. The CDR3 spans 12 residues. Germline CDR1 and CDR2: LNHDA and SQIVND (reference sequence). The junction had 0 bases not matched to a gene; V was cut back by 4 bases and J by 5 bases. Here the CDR3 DNA reads TGTGCCAGTAGTAGGGGGGGAGATACGCAGTATTTT. It yields the protein CASSRGGDTQYF.

V gene TRBV29-1 combines with J gene TRBJ1-6; the match to TRBD1 covers 7 bases. Germline V gene lookup returns CDR1 SQVTM and CDR2 ANQGSEA. V lost 7 bases to trimming and J lost 6 bases; unmatched junction nucleotides: 6. The CDR3 sequence is 13 residues long. The CDR3 DNA is TGCAGCGGGCGCCGGGACAGTAATTCACCCCTCCACTTT. Protein product: CSGRRDSNSPLHF.